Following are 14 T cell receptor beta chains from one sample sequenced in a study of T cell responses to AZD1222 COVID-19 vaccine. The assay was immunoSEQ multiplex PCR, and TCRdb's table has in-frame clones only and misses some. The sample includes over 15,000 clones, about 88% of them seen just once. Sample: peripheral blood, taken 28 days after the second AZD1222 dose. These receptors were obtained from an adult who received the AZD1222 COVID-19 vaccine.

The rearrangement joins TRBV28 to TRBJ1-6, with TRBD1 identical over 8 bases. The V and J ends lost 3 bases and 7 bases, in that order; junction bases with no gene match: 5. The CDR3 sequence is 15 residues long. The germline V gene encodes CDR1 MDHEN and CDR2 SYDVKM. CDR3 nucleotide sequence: TGTGCCAGCAGTTTTCTGGACAGGGTCAATTCACCCCTCCACTTT. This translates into CASSFLDRVNSPLHF.

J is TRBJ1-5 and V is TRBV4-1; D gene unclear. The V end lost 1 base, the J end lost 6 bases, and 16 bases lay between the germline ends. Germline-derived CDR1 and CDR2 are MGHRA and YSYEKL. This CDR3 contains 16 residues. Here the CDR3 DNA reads TGCGCCAGCAGCCAAGGAAGGTCGATGGCCGGTCAGCCCCAGCATTTT. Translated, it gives CASSQGRSMAGQPQHF.

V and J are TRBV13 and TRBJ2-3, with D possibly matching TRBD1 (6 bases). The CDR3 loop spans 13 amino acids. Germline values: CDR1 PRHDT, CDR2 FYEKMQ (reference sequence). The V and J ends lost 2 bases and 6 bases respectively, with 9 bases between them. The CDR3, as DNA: TGTGCCAGCAGCTTATTGGGGGCGGATACGCAGTATTTT. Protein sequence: CASSLLGADTQYF.

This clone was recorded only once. CDR3 DNA sequence: TGCAGCGTTGATACCGGGACAGGGACCTACGAGCAGTACTTC. Translated, it gives CSVDTGTGTYEQYF. The chain joins TRBV29-1 to TRBJ2-7, with 9 bases lining up with TRBD1. The germline V gene has CDR1 SQVTM and CDR2 ANQGSEA. The CDR3 extends over 14 amino acids. J lost 2 bases, V lost 3 bases, and 5 bases had no gene match.

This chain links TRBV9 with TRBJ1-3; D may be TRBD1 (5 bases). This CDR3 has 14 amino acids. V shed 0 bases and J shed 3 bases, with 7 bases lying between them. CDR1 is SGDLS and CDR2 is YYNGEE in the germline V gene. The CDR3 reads CASSVGGGGNTIYF. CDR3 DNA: TGTGCCAGCAGCGTAGGGGGGGGTGGAAACACCATATATTTT. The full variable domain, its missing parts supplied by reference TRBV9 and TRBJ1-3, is DSGVTQTPKHLITATGQRVTLRCSPRSGDLSVYWYQQSLDQGLQFLIQYYNGEERAKGNILERFSAQQFPDLHSELNLSSLELGDSALYFCASSVGGGGNTIYFGEGSWLTVV.

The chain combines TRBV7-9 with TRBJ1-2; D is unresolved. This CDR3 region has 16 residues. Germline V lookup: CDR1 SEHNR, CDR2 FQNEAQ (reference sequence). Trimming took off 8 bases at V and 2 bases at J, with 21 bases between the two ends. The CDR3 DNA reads TGTGCCAGCGCCAGTTTTGGAGCGGCGGCGAACTATGGCTACACCTTC. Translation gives CASASFGAAANYGYTF. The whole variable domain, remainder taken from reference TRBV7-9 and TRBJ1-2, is DTGVSQNPRHKITKRGQNVTFRCDPISEHNRLYWYRQTLGQGPEFLTYFQNEAQLEKSRLLSDRFSAERPKGSFSTLEIQRTEQGDSAMYLCASASFGAAANYGYTFGSGTRLTVV.

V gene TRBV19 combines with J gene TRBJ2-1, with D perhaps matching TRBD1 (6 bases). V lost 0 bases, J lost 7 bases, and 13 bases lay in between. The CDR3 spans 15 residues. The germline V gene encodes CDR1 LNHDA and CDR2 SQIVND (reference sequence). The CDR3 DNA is TGTGCCAGTAGTATAGACCCCCAGGGGTGGAATGAGCAGTTCTTC. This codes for CASSIDPQGWNEQFF.

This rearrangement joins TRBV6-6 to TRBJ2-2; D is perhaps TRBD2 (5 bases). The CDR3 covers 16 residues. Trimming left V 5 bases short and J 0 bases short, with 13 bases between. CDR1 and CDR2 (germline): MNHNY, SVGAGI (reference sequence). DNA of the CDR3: TGTGCCAGCAGTCACGGCAGCGGATCGAACACCGGGGAGCTGTTTTTT. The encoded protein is CASSHGSGSNTGELFF.

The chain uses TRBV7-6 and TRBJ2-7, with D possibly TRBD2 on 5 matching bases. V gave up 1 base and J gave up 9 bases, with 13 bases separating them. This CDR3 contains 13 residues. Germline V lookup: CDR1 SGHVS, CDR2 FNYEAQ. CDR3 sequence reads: CASSLEPTSGQYF. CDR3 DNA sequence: TGTGCCAGCAGCTTAGAGCCCACCAGCGGGCAGTACTTC.

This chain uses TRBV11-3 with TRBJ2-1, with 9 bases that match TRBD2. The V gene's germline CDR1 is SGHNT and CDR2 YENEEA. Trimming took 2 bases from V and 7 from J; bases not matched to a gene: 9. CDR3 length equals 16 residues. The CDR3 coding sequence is TGTGCCAGCAGCTTAAGCTGGGTAGCGGGAGCAAATGAGCAGTTCTTC. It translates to CASSLSWVAGANEQFF. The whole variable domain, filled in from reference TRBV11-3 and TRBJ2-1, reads EAGVVQSPRYKIIEKKQPVAFWCNPISGHNTLYWYLQNLGQGPELLIRYENEEAVDDSQLPKDRFSAERLKGVDSTLKIQPAELGDSAVYLCASSLSWVAGANEQFFGPGTRLTVL.

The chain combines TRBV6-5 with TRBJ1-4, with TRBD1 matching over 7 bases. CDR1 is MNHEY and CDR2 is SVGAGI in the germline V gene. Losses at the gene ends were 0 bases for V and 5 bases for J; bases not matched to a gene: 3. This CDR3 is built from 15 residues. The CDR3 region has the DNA TGTGCCAGCAGTTACTCGGGACAGCGCAATGAAAAACTGTTTTTT. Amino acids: CASSYSGQRNEKLFF.

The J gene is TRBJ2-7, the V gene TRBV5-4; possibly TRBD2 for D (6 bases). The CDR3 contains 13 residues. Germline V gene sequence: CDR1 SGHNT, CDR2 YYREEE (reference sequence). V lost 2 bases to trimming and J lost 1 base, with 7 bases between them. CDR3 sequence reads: CASSFGGSYEQYF. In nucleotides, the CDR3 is TGTGCCAGCAGCTTCGGGGGATCCTACGAGCAGTACTTC.

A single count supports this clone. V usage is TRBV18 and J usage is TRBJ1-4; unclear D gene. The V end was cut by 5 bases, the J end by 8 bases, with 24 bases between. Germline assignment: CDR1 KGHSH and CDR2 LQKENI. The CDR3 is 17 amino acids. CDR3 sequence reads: CASSATTGEGSEEKLFF. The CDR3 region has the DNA TGTGCCAGCTCAGCAACAACCGGGGAAGGGTCTGAGGAAAAACTGTTTTTT.

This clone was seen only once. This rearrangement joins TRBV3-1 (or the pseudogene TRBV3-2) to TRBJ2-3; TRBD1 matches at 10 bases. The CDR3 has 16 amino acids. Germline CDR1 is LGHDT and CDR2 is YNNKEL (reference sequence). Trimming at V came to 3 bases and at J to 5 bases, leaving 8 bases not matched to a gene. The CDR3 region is CASSQSGQGLEDTQYF. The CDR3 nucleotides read TGTGCCAGCAGCCAGTCGGGACAGGGGCTGGAAGATACGCAGTATTTT.